The 7 T cell receptor beta chains listed next were all sequenced from one sample in a study of cytomegalovirus exposure and HLA in healthy donors. With 60 Vbeta and 13 Jbeta primers, the PCR was carried out. The assay was immunoSEQ multiplex PCR, and TCRdb's table has in-frame clones only and misses some. This table has under 150,000 clones, around nine tenths appearing once. Sequenced: PBMCs. Receptor source: a woman aged 30 to 39 in good health and CMV-seronegative.

The chain carries TRBV18 and TRBJ2-5, with unresolved D. This CDR3 spans 12 amino acids. Trimming removed 0 bases at V and 5 bases at J, with 4 bases between. Germline V CDR1 and CDR2: KGHSH, LQKENI. CDR3 sequence (DNA): TGTGCCAGCTCACCACCCCTGGAGACCCAGTACTTC. This gives the protein CASSPPLETQYF.

The rearrangement links TRBV5-1 to TRBJ2-4; D is undetermined. Trimming stripped 0 bases from V and 8 bases from J, with 9 bases between. The CDR3 is 13 amino acids. The germline V gene has CDR1 SGHRS and CDR2 YFSETQ. Here the CDR3 DNA reads TGCGCCAGCAGCTTGGTTACTCAGGACATTCAGTACTTC. Amino acid sequence: CASSLVTQDIQYF.

This clone was observed once. The gene calls are TRBV7-9 and TRBJ2-1; no firm D call. Trimming stripped 3 bases from V and 4 bases from J, with 16 bases between. Per the germline V gene, CDR1 is SEHNR and CDR2 is FQNEAQ (reference sequence). CDR3 length equals 16 residues. DNA of the CDR3: TGTGCCAGCAGCTTCCTAGGCCACGTCGGATACAATGAGCAGTTCTTC. Protein: CASSFLGHVGYNEQFF.

The chain uses TRBV9 and TRBJ1-2, with 9 nucleotides matching TRBD1. The V gene's germline CDR1 is SGDLS and CDR2 YYNGEE. This CDR3 has 14 amino acids. Losses at the gene ends were 4 bases for V and 3 bases for J; bases not matched to a gene: 4. As DNA, the CDR3 is TGTGCCAGCAGCTCGGGACAGGGAGACTATGGCTACACCTTC. It yields the protein CASSSGQGDYGYTF. The full variable domain, with the rest looked up from reference TRBV9 and TRBJ1-2, is DSGVTQTPKHLITATGQRVTLRCSPRSGDLSVYWYQQSLDQGLQFLIQYYNGEERAKGNILERFSAQQFPDLHSELNLSSLELGDSALYFCASSSGQGDYGYTFGSGTRLTVV.

The CDR3: CASRLGSTEAFF. For the CDR3, the DNA is TGTGCAAGTCGCTTAGGGAGCACTGAAGCTTTCTTT. The rearrangement joins TRBV12-2 to TRBJ1-1. TRBV12-2 is a pseudogene. There are 12 residues in the CDR3.

The chain carries TRBV6-1 and TRBJ1-5; 8 nucleotides match TRBD1. V was pared by 2 bases and J by 0 bases, with 3 bases of the junction left unmatched. The CDR3 sequence is 16 residues long. The germline gives CDR1 MNHNS, CDR2 SASEGT. CDR3 sequence reads: CASSEQGAYSNQPQHF. CDR3 in DNA: TGTGCCAGCAGTGAACAGGGGGCCTATAGCAATCAGCCCCAGCATTTT.

In regard to this clone: Other DNA variants within this sample encode the same CDR3. The DNA for the CDR3 is TGCGCCAGCAGCCTAGACAGGGGAAGCAATCAGCCCCAGCATTTT. The encoded protein is CASSLDRGSNQPQHF. This sequence joins TRBV4-3 and TRBJ1-5; 8 nucleotides align to TRBD1. There are 15 residues in the CDR3. The junction had 3 bases not matched to a gene; V was cut back by 4 bases and J by 1 base. CDR1 and CDR2 from the germline V gene are LGHNA and YSLEER.